Listed here are 25 T cell receptor beta chains from one sample, sequenced in a study of regulatory T cells in long-lasting Graves disease. Time point defined: persistent/refractory GD, antithyroid drugs over 5 years with positive TRAb. There was RNA extracted from PBMCs, and the TCR library was made from it. The authors built TCR beta libraries using iRepertoire HTBI primers and Arm-PCR of CDR3 regions. One entry per CDR3 protein results from TCRdb running MiXCR on the multiplex PCR reads. The sample lists hundreds of thousands of distinct CDR3 sequences, under 25% occurring once. The source was peripheral blood mononuclear cells (PBMCs), collected when the disease was refractory, from a patient treated with antithyroid drugs. The receptor source for this set is a female donor with Graves disease.

This clonotype was seen at least ten times. The J gene is TRBJ1-2, the V gene TRBV19; 9 bases are a match to TRBD1. The CDR3 consists of 12 residues. The V and J ends lost 9 bases and 4 bases, in that order; junction bases with no gene match: 3. Germline CDR1 reads LNHDA; CDR2 reads SQIVND (reference sequence). CDR3 sequence reads: CASQTGGYGYTF. Here the CDR3 DNA reads TGTGCCAGCCAGACAGGGGGCTATGGCTACACCTTC.

This clonotype was seen at least ten times. The rearrangement uses TRBV6-1 and TRBJ1-1; the match to TRBD1 covers 9 bases. V shed 7 bases, J shed 4 bases, and the junction held 7 bases outside the gene matches. Germline CDR1 and CDR2: MNHNS and SASEGT. The CDR3 is made up of 14 amino acids. CDR3 sequence reads: CASNQDRGPTEAFF. DNA for the CDR3: TGTGCCAGCAATCAGGACAGGGGACCCACTGAAGCTTTCTTT.

This clonotype appeared many times. Here the CDR3 reads CASSSTGRPEAFF. The CDR3 bases are TGTGCCAGCAGCTCGACGGGACGGCCGGAAGCTTTCTTT. The V and J genes are TRBV7-2 and TRBJ1-1; possible D gene TRBD1, 5 bases. The CDR3 loop spans 13 amino acids. Germline V gene lookup returns CDR1 SGHTA and CDR2 FQGNSA. V lost 4 bases, J lost 8 bases, and 14 bases lay in between.

This clonotype was picked up many times. The chain combines TRBV28 with TRBJ1-2; D may be TRBD1 (6 bases). This CDR3 is built from 12 residues. CDR1 MDHEN and CDR2 SYDVKM come from the germline V gene. V was cut by 6 bases and J by 7 bases, with 12 bases left in between. CDR3 bases: TGTGCCAGCAGAGAGACAGGAGGTGGCTACACCTTC. Protein sequence: CASRETGGGYTF.

The table lists this clonotype with many counts. The chain links TRBV6-1 to TRBJ1-4, with 8 bases fitting TRBD1. The germline gives CDR1 MNHNS, CDR2 SASEGT. Unmatched junction bases numbered 13, after V lost 6 bases and J lost 7 bases. The CDR3 has 16 amino acids. The CDR3 loop is CASRRSPRDRSEKLFF. The CDR3 DNA reads as TGTGCCAGCAGGCGTAGTCCCCGGGACAGGAGTGAAAAACTGTTTTTT.

Only one count was recorded for this clonotype. The chain recombines TRBV28 with TRBJ2-3, with D perhaps matching TRBD1 (6 bases). Trimming took off 6 bases at V and 5 bases at J, with 21 bases between the two ends. The CDR3 is 16 amino acids. Looked up from germline, CDR1 is MDHEN and CDR2 is SYDVKM. The CDR3 bases are TGTGCCAGCAGGACCGGGACAAGGTTGACTATAGATACGCAGTATTTT. It specifies CASRTGTRLTIDTQYF.

This clonotype was seen at least ten times. This chain joins TRBV2 and TRBJ2-2; perhaps TRBD1 as D (6 bases). The CDR3 runs 16 residues. CDR1 and CDR2 from the germline V gene are SNHLY and FYNNEI. Deletions cut 7 bases from V and 3 bases from J, with 18 bases between. CDR3 in DNA: TGTGCCAGCACCAAAGGGGGTAGCCAGGACACCGGGGAGCTGTTTTTT. It translates to CASTKGGSQDTGELFF.

Only a few counts were recorded for this clonotype. V is TRBV20-1 and J is TRBJ2-3; possible D gene TRBD2, 5 bases. There are 13 residues in the CDR3. In germline, CDR1 is DFQATT, CDR2 SNEGSKA (reference sequence). Trimming removed 6 bases from V and 2 bases from J, with 12 bases in between. The CDR3 DNA sequence: TGCAGTGCCCAGAACGGGATCACAGATACGCAGTATTTT. Translating gives CSAQNGITDTQYF.

In this sample, this clonotype turned up a few times. The chain links TRBV4-1 to TRBJ2-1; D is possibly TRBD2 (5 bases). The germline CDR1 and CDR2 sequences are MGHRA and YSYEKL. The CDR3 is made up of 15 amino acids. V was trimmed by 3 bases and J by 2 bases, leaving 11 bases between them. The CDR3 reads CASSQITGTYNEQFF. Here the CDR3 DNA reads TGCGCCAGCAGCCAGATTACGGGGACCTACAATGAGCAGTTCTTC.

This clonotype has ten or more counts. The V gene is TRBV12-3 or TRBV12-4, the J gene TRBJ2-5; D perhaps matches TRBD2 (6 bases). Trimming left V 4 bases short and J 2 bases short, with 14 bases between. The CDR3 is 15 residues long. The CDR3 bases are TGTGCCAGCAGTTCTCGGGAGACACCACAAGAGACCCAGTACTTC. It encodes CASSSRETPQETQYF.

This clonotype appeared a few times. V gene TRBV7-2 combines with J gene TRBJ2-3, with D unresolved. The V end was cut by 3 bases, the J end by 0 bases, with 7 bases between. The germline CDR1 and CDR2 sequences are SGHTA and FQGNSA. The CDR3 has 14 residues. Here the CDR3 DNA reads TGTGCCAGCAGCTTGGCGGCTAGCACAGATACGCAGTATTTT. Amino acids: CASSLAASTDTQYF.

The rearrangement links TRBV20-1 to TRBJ1-6; D call uncertain. The V end lost 5 bases, the J end lost 5 bases, and 16 bases lay between the germline ends. CDR1 and CDR2 from the germline V gene are DFQATT and SNEGSKA (reference sequence). The CDR3 length is 15 residues. The DNA for the CDR3 is TGCAGTGCTCGGGGAGAGGGTCACGATAATTCACCCCTCCACTTT. Translated: CSARGEGHDNSPLHF.

This clonotype was detected many times. The genes are TRBV11-2 and TRBJ2-7; no firm D call. Germline CDR1 and CDR2: SGHAT and FQNNGV. V lost 5 bases and J lost 1, with 3 bases in between. CDR3 length: 11 residues. The CDR3 protein is CASSQSYEQYF. CDR3 in DNA: TGTGCCAGCAGCCAGTCCTACGAGCAGTACTTC.

This clonotype was recorded at least ten times. The CDR3 DNA reads TGCAGCGTCAAAAACCCAGGGGGCTCGAACACCGGGGAGCTGTTTTTT. Its translation: CSVKNPGGSNTGELFF. V is TRBV29-1 and J is TRBJ2-2; 8 positions match TRBD1. J was trimmed by 0 bases and V by 6 bases; bases with no gene match: 9. This CDR3 has 16 amino acids. Germline V gives CDR1 SQVTM, CDR2 ANQGSEA.

V is TRBV4-3 and J is TRBJ2-7; 9 positions match TRBD1. The germline gives CDR1 LGHNA, CDR2 YSLEER. J was trimmed by 5 bases and V by 1 base; bases with no gene match: 6. This CDR3 comprises 15 residues. CDR3 sequence: CASSQVSTGGDEQYF. The CDR3 coding sequence is TGCGCCAGCAGCCAAGTTAGTACAGGGGGCGACGAGCAGTACTTC.

In its sample, this clonotype was seen many times. The V and J genes are TRBV7-2 and TRBJ2-5; D is possibly TRBD2 (6 bases). The CDR3 totals 16 residues. V lost 1 base to trimming and J lost 5 bases, with 17 bases between them. Germline values: CDR1 SGHTA, CDR2 FQGNSA. DNA of the CDR3: TGTGCCAGCAGCTTAGACCCCCCGGGAGACGGGGAGACCCAGTACTTC. Protein: CASSLDPPGDGETQYF. Variable domain in full (rest from reference TRBV7-2 and TRBJ2-5): GAGVSQSPSNKVTEKGKDVELRCDPISGHTALYWYRQSLGQGLEFLIYFQGNSAPDKSGLPSDRFSAERTGGSVSTLTIQRTQQEDSAVYLCASSLDPPGDGETQYFGPGTRLLVL.

A few counts support this clonotype. The gene calls are TRBV2 and TRBJ1-2; D is perhaps TRBD1 (5 bases). The CDR3 has 14 residues. With 11 bases removed from V and 4 bases from J, the gap between germline ends came to 20 bases. CDR1 and CDR2 (germline): SNHLY, FYNNEI. CDR3 region: CAGTGTFGAYGYTF. CDR3 coding DNA: TGTGCCGGAACCGGGACTTTCGGCGCCTATGGCTACACCTTC. The entire variable domain, with the rest obtained from reference TRBV2 and TRBJ1-2, is as follows: EPEVTQTPSHQVTQMGQEVILRCVPISNHLYFYWYRQILGQKVEFLVSFYNNEISEKSEIFDDQFSVERPDGSNFTLKIRSTKLEDSAMYFCAGTGTFGAYGYTFGSGTRLTVV.

With respect to this clonotype: This may arise from a read error, as a much more abundant clone is one base away. The chain links TRBV20-1 to TRBJ2-7, with 11 bases aligning to TRBD2. CDR1 is DFQATT and CDR2 is SNEGSKA in the germline V gene (reference sequence). The CDR3 loop spans 13 amino acids. The trim removed 6 bases at V and 4 bases at J, leaving 5 bases unmatched. CDR3 DNA: TGCAGTGCCTCAACTAGCGGGAGATACGAGCAGTACTTC. The encoded protein is CSASTSGRYEQYF.

This clonotype was counted many times. The chain joins TRBV12-3 or TRBV12-4 to TRBJ1-5; D gene uncertain. V dropped 6 bases and J dropped 7 bases, with 10 bases sitting between them. The CDR3 runs 12 residues. DNA for the CDR3: TGTGCCAGCAGCTTCAAGGCCCAGCCCCAGCATTTT. It is translated as CASSFKAQPQHF.

In nucleotides, the CDR3 is TGTGCCAGCAGTTTGTCCTGGTCCTCTGGAAACACCATATATTTT. Its translation is CASSLSWSSGNTIYF. This chain joins TRBV28 and TRBJ1-3, with D hard to call. The germline V and J ends were trimmed by 3 bases and 0 bases, with 9 bases remaining between them. The CDR3 is 15 residues long. Germline V gives CDR1 MDHEN, CDR2 SYDVKM.

Points on this clonotype: Possible read error: a much larger clone is one base away. The V call is TRBV2, the J call TRBJ1-2; D call uncertain. Germline loops: CDR1 SNHLY, CDR2 FYNNEI. This CDR3 spans 11 amino acids. The CDR3 is CTSSGDYGYTF. Written as DNA, the CDR3 is TGTACCAGCAGTGGGGACTATGGCTACACCTTC.

The CDR3 nucleotides read TGTGCCAGCAGCTTAGCGGGGGGGTCAGGGGATACGCAGTATTTT. Translation gives CASSLAGGSGDTQYF. The V and J genes are TRBV7-9 and TRBJ2-3, with TRBD2 identical over 7 bases. Germline trimming cut 0 bases from V and 6 bases from J; bases unmatched to any gene: 6. Germline lookup yields CDR1 SEHNR and CDR2 FQNEAQ (reference sequence). The CDR3 runs 15 residues.

The chain has TRBV19 and TRBJ2-5, with 7 bases lining up with TRBD1. The germline V gene encodes CDR1 LNHDA and CDR2 SQIVND (reference sequence). V lost 5 bases and J lost 1; bases outside the gene matches: 10. CDR3 length equals 16 residues. CDR3 nucleotide sequence: TGTGCCAGTAGTTCTGAAGAGGCAGGGGGCCAAGAGACCCAGTACTTC. Residues: CASSSEEAGGQETQYF.

V usage is TRBV3-1 and J usage is TRBJ2-2; a possible D gene is TRBD1 (5 bases). Germline V gene data show CDR1 as LGHDT and CDR2 as YNNKEL (reference sequence). This CDR3 spans 16 amino acids. Trimming pared 1 base from V and 2 bases from J, leaving 11 bases between. The CDR3 spells CASSQVPQGNTGELFF. CDR3 sequence (DNA): TGTGCCAGCAGCCAAGTGCCCCAGGGAAACACCGGGGAGCTGTTTTTT.

The chain combines TRBV19 with TRBJ1-5; D remains unclear. Looked up from germline, CDR1 is LNHDA and CDR2 is SQIVND (reference sequence). The CDR3 runs to 15 residues. V shed 3 bases and J shed 0 bases, with 9 bases lying between them. The DNA of the CDR3 is TGTGCCAGTAGTATTGCGCGGTATAGCAATCAGCCCCAGCATTTT. Its translation: CASSIARYSNQPQHF. The full variable domain, rest sourced from reference TRBV19 and TRBJ1-5, is DGGITQSPKYLFRKEGQNVTLSCEQNLNHDAMYWYRQDPGQGLRLIYYSQIVNDFQKGDIAEGYSVSREKKESFPLTVTSAQKNPTAFYLCASSIARYSNQPQHFGDGTRLSIL.